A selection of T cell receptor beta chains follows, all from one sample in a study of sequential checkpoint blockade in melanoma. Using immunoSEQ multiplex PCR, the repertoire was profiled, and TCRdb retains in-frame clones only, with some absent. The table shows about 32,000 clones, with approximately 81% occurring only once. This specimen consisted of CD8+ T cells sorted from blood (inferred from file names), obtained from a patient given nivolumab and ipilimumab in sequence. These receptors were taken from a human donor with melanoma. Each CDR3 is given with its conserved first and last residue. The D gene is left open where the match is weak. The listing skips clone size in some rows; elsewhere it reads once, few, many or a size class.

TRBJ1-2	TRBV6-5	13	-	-	TGTGCCAGCAGTTACCAGAATCTCTATGGCTACACCTTC	CASSYQNLYGYTF
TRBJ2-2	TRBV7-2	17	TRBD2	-	TGTGCCAGCAGCCCGCGGGGACTAGCGGGGGGTACCGGGGAGCTGTTTTTT	CASSPRGLAGGTGELFF
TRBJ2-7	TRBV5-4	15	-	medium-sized	TGTGCCAGCAGCCCGGAACGGGACGGGAGCTACGAGCAGTACTTC	CASSPERDGSYEQYF
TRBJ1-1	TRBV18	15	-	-	TGTGCCAGCCAAGGGGAGGGGGTAATTGTGACTGAAGCTTTCTTT	CASQGEGVIVTEAFF
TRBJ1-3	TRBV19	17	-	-	TGTGCCAGTAGGCCGGCCAAGGACAGCTCCTCTGGAAACACCATATATTTT	CASRPAKDSSSGNTIYF
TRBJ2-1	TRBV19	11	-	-	TGTGCCAGTACTTTTTTCAATGAGCAGTTCTTC	CASTFFNEQFF
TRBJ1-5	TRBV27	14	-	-	TGTGCCAGCAGTTTTGCGGGGAGCAATCAGCCCCAGCATTTT	CASSFAGSNQPQHF
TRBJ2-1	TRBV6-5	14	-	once	TGTGCCAGCAGTTTAGCGGAGGCCTACAATGAGCAGTTCTTC	CASSLAEAYNEQFF
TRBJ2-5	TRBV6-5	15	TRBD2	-	TGTGCCAGCAGTTACTCGACTAGCGGATTTGAGACCCAGTACTTC	CASSYSTSGFETQYF
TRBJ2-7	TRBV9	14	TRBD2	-	TGTGCCAGCAGCGCCGGGACTAGCACCTACGAGCAGTACTTC	CASSAGTSTYEQYF
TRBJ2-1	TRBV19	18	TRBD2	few	TGTGCCAGTAGTATTTGGGGACTAGGCGCAAGCTCCTACAATGAGCAGTTCTTC	CASSIWGLGASSYNEQFF
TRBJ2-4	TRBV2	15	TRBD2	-	TGTGCCAGCAGCTTCCTAGCGGGAGGGCCCAGCATTCAGTACTTC	CASSFLAGGPSIQYF
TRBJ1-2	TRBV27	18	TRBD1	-	TGTGCCAGCAGGGGGCTGGGGGACAGTGGGGGATTACGCTATGGCTACACCTTC	CASRGLGDSGGLRYGYTF
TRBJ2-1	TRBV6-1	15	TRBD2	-	TGTGCCAGCAGTGAAGGACTAGCGGTCTACAATGAGCAGTTCTTC	CASSEGLAVYNEQFF
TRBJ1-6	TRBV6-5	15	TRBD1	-	TGTGCCAGCAGTTCCCTGACAGGGGCGATTTCACCCCTCCACTTT	CASSSLTGAISPLHF
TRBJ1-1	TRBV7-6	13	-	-	TGTGCCAGCAGCTCGAACAGGGCCACTGAAGCTTTCTTT	CASSSNRATEAFF
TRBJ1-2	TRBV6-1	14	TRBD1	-	TGTGCCAGCCAGTGGGGGACAGGGAACTATGGCTACACCTTC	CASQWGTGNYGYTF
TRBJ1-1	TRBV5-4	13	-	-	TGTGCCAGCAGCTTGGCCTCCGACAGGGAAGCTTTCTTT	CASSLASDREAFF
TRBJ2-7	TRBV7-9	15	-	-	TGTGCCAGCAGCTTATTAGGGGACATTTCCTACGAGCAGTACTTC	CASSLLGDISYEQYF
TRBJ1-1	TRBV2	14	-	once	TGTGCCAGATCGATGAACAGGGAGAGCACTGAAGCTTTCTTT	CARSMNRESTEAFF
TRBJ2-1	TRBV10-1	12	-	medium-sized	TGCGCCAGCAGTGACCCGGACAGTCGTCAATTCTTC	CASSDPDSRQFF
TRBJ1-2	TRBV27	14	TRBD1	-	TGTGCCAGCAGTTCTCTCGGGACAGGGGTCGGCTACACCTTC	CASSSLGTGVGYTF
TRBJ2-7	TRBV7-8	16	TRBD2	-	TGTGCCAGCAGCTTAGACCTAGCGGGAGTTAAGGACGAGCAGTACTTC	CASSLDLAGVKDEQYF
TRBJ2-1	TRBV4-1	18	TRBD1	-	TGCGCCAGCAGCCATAGGTTGGGACGGGAGACAGGGGTCAATGAGCAGTTCTTC	CASSHRLGRETGVNEQFF
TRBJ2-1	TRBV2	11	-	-	TGTGCCAGCACCCTCTACAATGAGCAGTTCTTC	CASTLYNEQFF
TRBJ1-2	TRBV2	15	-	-	TGTGCCAGCACCAGAAGTCGGAGTGTTAACTATGGCTACACCTTC	CASTRSRSVNYGYTF
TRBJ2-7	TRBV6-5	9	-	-	TGTGCCAGCAGCCTAGAGCAGTACTTC	CASSLEQYF
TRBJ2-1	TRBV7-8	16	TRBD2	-	TGTGCCAGCAGCATTCTTAGCGGGGGGCCAACGGGTGAGCAGTTCTTC	CASSILSGGPTGEQFF
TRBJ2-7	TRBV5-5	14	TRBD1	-	TGTGCCAGCACAGGACAGGGGAGGGAGTACGAGCAGTACTTC	CASTGQGREYEQYF
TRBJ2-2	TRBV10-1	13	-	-	TGCGCCACGATGGGTACCAGGAACGGGGAGCTGTTTTTT	CATMGTRNGELFF
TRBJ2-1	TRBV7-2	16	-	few	TGTGCCAGCAGCTTAGCGCACAGACCAACCTACAATGAGCAGTTCTTC	CASSLAHRPTYNEQFF
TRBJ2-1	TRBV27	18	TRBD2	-	TGTGCCAGCAGTTTAAAAGGGACCGGGACTAGCTTTTACAATGAGCAGTTCTTC	CASSLKGTGTSFYNEQFF
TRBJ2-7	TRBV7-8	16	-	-	TGTGCCAGCAGCTTAAGGCGGGGTCATGCCTTCTACGAGCAGTACTTC	CASSLRRGHAFYEQYF
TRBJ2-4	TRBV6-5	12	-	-	TGTGCCAGCAGTTCGGCAGGGGGGAAGGAGTACTTC	CASSSAGGKEYF
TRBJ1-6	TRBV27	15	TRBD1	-	TGTGCCAGCAGTTTACCGGGACAGGGGGGATCGCCCCTCCACTTT	CASSLPGQGGSPLHF
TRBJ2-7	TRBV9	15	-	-	TGTGCCAGCAGCGTAGAGCCAGGGGCCCCAGGGGAGCAGTACTTC	CASSVEPGAPGEQYF
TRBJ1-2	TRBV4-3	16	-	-	TGCGCCAGCAGCCAAGGCCCCGGACAGTCTAACTATGGCTACACCTTC	CASSQGPGQSNYGYTF
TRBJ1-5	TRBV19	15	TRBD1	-	TGTGCCAGTAGTGCCCCGGGACAGGGCAATCAGCCCCAGCATTTT	CASSAPGQGNQPQHF
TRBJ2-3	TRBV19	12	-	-	TGTGCCAGTAGCTTCGGGGGAGATACGCAGTATTTT	CASSFGGDTQYF
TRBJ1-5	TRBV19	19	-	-	TGTGCCAGTAGATCAGGGTTCTCGGAGACAATGGTTAGCAATCAGCCCCAGCATTTT	CASRSGFSETMVSNQPQHF
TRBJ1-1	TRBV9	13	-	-	TGTGCCAGCAGCGTAGGAGGGCGGACTGAAGCTTTCTTT	CASSVGGRTEAFF
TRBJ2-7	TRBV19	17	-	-	TGTGCCAGTACCTCCCGCGCCGGGACAAAAAGCCCCTACGAGCAGTACTTC	CASTSRAGTKSPYEQYF
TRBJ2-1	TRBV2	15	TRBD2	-	TGTGCCAGCAGCCCGGGGACTAGCGGGTGGGATGAGCAGTTCTTC	CASSPGTSGWDEQFF
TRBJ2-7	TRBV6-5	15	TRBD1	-	TGTGCCAGCGTTTCTCGGACAGGGGTTTTCGGTGAGCAGTACTTC	CASVSRTGVFGEQYF
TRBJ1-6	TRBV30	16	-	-	TGTGCCTGGAGTCCCCGCGGGAGCTCCTATAATTCACCCCTCCACTTT	CAWSPRGSSYNSPLHF
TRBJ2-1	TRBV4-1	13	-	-	TGCGCCAGCAGCCAACCCCCGGGACTGGAGCAGTTCTTC	CASSQPPGLEQFF
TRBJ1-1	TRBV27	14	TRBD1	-	TGTGCCAGCAGTTTTACAGGGGGCAGAACTGAAGCTTTCTTT	CASSFTGGRTEAFF
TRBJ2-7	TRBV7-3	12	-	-	TGTGCCAGCAGCTTAAGCGGCGGCGAGCAGTACTTC	CASSLSGGEQYF
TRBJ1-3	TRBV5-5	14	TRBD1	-	TGTGCCAGCAGCCGCACAGGGGGCGGAAACACCATATATTTT	CASSRTGGGNTIYF
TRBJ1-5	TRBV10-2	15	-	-	TGCGCCAGCACCCCAATGACAGGAGGCAATCAGCCCCAGCATTTT	CASTPMTGGNQPQHF
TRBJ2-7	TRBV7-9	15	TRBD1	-	TGTGCCAGCAGCCCAGGGACAGGGCGCTCCTACGAGCAGTACTTC	CASSPGTGRSYEQYF
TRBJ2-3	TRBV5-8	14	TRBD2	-	TGTGCCAGCAGCCTTGGGACTAGCGGGCTGGGCAAGTATTTT	CASSLGTSGLGKYF
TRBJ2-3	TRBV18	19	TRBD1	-	TGTGCCAGCTCACCCGGACAGGATAGGATGCTCCTTAGCACAGATACGCAGTATTTT	CASSPGQDRMLLSTDTQYF
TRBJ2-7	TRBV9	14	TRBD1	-	TGTGCCAGCAGCGTAGGGGACAGCTCCTACGAGCAGTACTTC	CASSVGDSSYEQYF
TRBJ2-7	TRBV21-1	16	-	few	TGTGCCAGCAGCAAAGAGGCTAGCGGGGGGCCCGTCCAGCAGTACTTC	CASSKEASGGPVQQYF
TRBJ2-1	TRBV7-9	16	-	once	TGTGCCAGCAGCTTAGGGGCAGGAAGGAACTACAATGAGCAGTTCTTC	CASSLGAGRNYNEQFF